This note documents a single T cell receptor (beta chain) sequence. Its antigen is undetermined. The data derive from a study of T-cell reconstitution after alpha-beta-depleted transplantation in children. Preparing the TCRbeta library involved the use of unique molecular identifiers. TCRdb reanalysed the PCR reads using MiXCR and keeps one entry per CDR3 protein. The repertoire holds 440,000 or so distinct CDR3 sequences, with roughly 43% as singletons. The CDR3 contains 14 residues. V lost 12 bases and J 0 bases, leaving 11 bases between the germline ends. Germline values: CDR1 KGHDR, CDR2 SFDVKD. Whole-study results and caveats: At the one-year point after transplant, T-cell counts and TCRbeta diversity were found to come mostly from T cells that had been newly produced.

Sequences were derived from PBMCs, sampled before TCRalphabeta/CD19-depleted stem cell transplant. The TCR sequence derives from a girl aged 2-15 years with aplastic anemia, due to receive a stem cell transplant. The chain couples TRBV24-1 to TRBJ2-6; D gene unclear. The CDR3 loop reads CAVRSGSGANVLTF. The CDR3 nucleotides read TGTGCCGTTCGTTCGGGCTCTGGGGCCAACGTCCTGACTTTC.